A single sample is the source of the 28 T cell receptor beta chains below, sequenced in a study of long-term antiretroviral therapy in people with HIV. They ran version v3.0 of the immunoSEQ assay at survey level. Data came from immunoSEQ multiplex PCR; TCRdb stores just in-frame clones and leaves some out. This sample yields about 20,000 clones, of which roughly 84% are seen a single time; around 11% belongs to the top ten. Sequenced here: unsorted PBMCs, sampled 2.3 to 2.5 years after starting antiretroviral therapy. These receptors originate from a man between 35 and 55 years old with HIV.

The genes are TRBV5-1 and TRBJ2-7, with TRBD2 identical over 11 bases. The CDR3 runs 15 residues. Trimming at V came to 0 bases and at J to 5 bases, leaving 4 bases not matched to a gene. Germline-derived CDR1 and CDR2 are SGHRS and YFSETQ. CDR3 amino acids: CASSLADSGGDEQYF. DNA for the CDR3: TGCGCCAGCAGCTTGGCGGATAGCGGGGGGGACGAGCAGTACTTC.

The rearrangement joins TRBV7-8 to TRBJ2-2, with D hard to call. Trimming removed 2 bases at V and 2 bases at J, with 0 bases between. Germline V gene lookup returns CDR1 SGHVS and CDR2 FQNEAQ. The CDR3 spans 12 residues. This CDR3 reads CASSLNTGELFF. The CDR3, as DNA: TGTGCCAGCAGCTTAAACACCGGGGAGCTGTTTTTT. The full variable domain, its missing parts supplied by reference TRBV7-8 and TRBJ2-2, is GAGVSQSPRYKVAKRGQDVALRCDPISGHVSLFWYQQALGQGPEFLTYFQNEAQLDKSGLPSDRFFAERPEGSVSTLKIQRTQQEDSAVYLCASSLNTGELFFGEGSRLTVL.

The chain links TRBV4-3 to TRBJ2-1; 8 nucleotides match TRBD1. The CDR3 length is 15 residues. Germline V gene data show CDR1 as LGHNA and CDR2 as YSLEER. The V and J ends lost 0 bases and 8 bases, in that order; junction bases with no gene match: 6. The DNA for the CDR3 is TGCGCCAGCAGCCAAGATGGTCCAGGGGGCGATGAGCAGTTCTTC. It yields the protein CASSQDGPGGDEQFF.

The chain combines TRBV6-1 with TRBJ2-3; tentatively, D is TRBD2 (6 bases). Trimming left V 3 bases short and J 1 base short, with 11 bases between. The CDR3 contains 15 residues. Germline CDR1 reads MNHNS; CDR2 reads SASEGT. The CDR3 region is CASSDKGGRTDTQYF. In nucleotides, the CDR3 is TGTGCCAGCAGTGACAAGGGAGGTCGCACAGATACGCAGTATTTT.

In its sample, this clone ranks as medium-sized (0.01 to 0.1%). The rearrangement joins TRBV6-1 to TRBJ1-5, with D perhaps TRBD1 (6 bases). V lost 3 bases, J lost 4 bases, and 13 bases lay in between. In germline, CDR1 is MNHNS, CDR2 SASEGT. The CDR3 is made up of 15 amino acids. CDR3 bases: TGTGCCAGCAGTGATGGTCCAGGGGTGAATCAGCCCCAGCATTTT. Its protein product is CASSDGPGVNQPQHF.

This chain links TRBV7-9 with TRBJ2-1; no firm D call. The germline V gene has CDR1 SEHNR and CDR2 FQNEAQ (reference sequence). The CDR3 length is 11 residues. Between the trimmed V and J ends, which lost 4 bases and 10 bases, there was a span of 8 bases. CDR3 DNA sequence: TGTGCCAGCAGCTATGTGGAGGAGCAGTTCTTC. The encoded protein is CASSYVEEQFF.

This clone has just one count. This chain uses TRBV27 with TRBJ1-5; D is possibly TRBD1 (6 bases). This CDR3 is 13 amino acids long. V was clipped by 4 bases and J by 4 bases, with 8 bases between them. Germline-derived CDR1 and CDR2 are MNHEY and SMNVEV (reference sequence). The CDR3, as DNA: TGTGCCAGCAGTTGGGACACAAATCAGCCCCAGCATTTT. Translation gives CASSWDTNQPQHF.

CDR3 bases: TGCAGCGTTGAAGATCGGGGCAGGGGGTACTATGGCTACACCTTC. Its protein is CSVEDRGRGYYGYTF. V and J are TRBV29-1 and TRBJ1-2, with 7 bases lining up with TRBD1. With 0 bases clipped from V and 3 bases from J, the junction kept 7 bases outside the gene matches. This CDR3 has 15 residues. From germline, CDR1 is SQVTM and CDR2 ANQGSEA.

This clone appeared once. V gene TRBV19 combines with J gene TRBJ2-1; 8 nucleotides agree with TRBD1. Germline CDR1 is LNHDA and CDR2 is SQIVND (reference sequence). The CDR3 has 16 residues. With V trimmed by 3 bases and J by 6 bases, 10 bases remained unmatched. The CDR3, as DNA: TGTGCCAGTAGTATGATTAGGACAGGGATTGGCAATGAGCAGTTCTTC. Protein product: CASSMIRTGIGNEQFF.

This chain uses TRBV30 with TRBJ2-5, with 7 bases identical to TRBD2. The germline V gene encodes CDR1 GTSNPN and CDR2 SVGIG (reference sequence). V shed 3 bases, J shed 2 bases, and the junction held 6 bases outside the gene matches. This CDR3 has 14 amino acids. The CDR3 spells CAWSTGTTQETQYF. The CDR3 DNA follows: TGTGCCTGGAGCACCGGGACTACTCAAGAGACCCAGTACTTC. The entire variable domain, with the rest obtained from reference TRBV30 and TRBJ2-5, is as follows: SQTIHQWPATLVQPVGSPLSLECTVEGTSNPNLYWYRQAAGRGLQLLFYSVGIGQISSEVPQNLSASRPQDRQFILSSKKLLLSDSGFYLCAWSTGTTQETQYFGPGTRLLVL.

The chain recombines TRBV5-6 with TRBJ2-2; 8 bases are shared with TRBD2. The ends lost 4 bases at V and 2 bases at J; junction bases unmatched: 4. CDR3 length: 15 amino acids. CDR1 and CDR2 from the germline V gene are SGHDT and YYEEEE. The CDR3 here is CASSLTSGNTGELFF. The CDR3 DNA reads TGTGCCAGCAGCCTAACTAGCGGTAACACCGGGGAGCTGTTTTTT. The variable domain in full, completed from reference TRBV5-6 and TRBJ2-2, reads DAGVTQSPTHLIKTRGQQVTLRCSPKSGHDTVSWYQQALGQGPQFIFQYYEEEERQRGNFPDRFSGHQFPNYSSELNVNALLLGDSALYLCASSLTSGNTGELFFGEGSRLTVL.

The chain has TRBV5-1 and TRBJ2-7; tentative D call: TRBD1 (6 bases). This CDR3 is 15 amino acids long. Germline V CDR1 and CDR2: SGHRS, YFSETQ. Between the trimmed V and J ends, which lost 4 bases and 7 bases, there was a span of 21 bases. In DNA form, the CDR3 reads TGCGCCAGCAGCCGATCGGGGCTCAACCAGGGGGAGCAGTACTTC. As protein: CASSRSGLNQGEQYF.

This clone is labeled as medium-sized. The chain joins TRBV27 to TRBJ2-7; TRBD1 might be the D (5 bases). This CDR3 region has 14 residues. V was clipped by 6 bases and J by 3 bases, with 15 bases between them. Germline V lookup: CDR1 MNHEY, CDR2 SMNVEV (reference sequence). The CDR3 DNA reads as TGTGCCAGCAGGGGGCAGTACCCGCACTACGAGCAGTACTTC. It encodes CASRGQYPHYEQYF.

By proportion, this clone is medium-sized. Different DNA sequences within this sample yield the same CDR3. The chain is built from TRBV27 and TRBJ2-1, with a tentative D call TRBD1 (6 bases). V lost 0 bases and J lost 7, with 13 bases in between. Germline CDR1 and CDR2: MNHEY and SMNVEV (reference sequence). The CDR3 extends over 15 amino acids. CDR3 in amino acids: CASSLSRGLLNEQFF. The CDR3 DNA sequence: TGTGCCAGCAGTTTATCGAGGGGGTTGTTGAATGAGCAGTTCTTC.

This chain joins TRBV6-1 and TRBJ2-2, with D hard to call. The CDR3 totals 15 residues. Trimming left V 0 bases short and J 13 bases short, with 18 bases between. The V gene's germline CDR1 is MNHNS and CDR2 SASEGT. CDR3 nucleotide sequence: TGTGCCAGCAGTGAAGCGTTGTTAGCCACGAGATTGCTGTTTTTT. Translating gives CASSEALLATRLLFF.

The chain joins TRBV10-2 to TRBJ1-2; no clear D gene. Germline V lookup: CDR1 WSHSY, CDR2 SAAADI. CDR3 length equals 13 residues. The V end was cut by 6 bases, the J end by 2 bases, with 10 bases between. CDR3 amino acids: CASSSQQNYGYTF. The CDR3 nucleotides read TGCGCCAGCAGCTCACAGCAAAACTATGGCTACACCTTC.

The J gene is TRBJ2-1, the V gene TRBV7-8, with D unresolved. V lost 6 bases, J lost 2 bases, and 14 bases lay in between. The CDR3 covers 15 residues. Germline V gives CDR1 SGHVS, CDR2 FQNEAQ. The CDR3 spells CASSQPPLTYNEQFF. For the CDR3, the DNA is TGTGCCAGCAGTCAACCCCCCTTGACCTACAATGAGCAGTTCTTC. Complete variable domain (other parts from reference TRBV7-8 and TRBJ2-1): GAGVSQSPRYKVAKRGQDVALRCDPISGHVSLFWYQQALGQGPEFLTYFQNEAQLDKSGLPSDRFFAERPEGSVSTLKIQRTQQEDSAVYLCASSQPPLTYNEQFFGPGTRLTVL.

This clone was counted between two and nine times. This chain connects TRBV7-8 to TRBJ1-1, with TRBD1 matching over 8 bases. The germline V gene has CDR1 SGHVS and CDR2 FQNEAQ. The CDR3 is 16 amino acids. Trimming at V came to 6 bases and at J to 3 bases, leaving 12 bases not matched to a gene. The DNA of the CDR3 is TGTGCCAGCAGTTTACCAGGGGGCGTTTGGGACACTGAAGCTTTCTTT. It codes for CASSLPGGVWDTEAFF.

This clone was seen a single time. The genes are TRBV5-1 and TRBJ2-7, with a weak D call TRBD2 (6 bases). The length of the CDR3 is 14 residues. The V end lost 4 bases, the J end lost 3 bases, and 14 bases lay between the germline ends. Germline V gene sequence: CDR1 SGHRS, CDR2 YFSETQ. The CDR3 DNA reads TGCGCCAGCAGCCGGGAGCTCACATTCTACGAGCAGTACTTC. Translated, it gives CASSRELTFYEQYF.

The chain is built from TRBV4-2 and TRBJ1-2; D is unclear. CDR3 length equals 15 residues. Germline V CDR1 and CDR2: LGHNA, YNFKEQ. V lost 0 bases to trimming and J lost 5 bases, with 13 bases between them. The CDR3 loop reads CASSQEGGQLYGYTF. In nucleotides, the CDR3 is TGTGCCAGCAGCCAAGAAGGAGGGCAGCTATATGGCTACACCTTC.

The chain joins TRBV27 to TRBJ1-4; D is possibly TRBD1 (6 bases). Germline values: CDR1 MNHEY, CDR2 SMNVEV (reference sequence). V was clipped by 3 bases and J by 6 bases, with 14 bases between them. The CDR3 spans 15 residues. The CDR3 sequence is CASSFLGQSDEKLFF. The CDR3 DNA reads TGTGCCAGCAGTTTTCTAGGACAGTCGGATGAAAAACTGTTTTTT.

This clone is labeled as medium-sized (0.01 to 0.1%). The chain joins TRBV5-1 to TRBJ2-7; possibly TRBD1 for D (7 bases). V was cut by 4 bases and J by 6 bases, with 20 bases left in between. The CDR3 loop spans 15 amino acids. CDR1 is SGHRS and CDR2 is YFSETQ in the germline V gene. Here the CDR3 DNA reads TGCGCCAGCAGCGCCGAACCTGGGACAGCGGGCGAGCAGTACTTC. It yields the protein CASSAEPGTAGEQYF.

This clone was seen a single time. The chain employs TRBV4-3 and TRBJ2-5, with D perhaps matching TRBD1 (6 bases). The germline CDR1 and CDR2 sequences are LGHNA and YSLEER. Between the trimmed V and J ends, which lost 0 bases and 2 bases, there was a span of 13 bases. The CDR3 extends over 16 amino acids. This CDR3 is CASSQDRWDTQETQYF. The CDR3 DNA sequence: TGCGCCAGCAGCCAAGATCGTTGGGACACTCAAGAGACCCAGTACTTC.

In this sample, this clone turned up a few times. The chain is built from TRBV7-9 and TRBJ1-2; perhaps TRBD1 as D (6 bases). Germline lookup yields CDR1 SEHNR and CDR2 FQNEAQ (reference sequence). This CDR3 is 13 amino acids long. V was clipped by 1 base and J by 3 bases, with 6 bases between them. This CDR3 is CASSLGTDYGYTF. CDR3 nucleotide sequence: TGTGCCAGCAGCTTAGGGACAGACTATGGCTACACCTTC.

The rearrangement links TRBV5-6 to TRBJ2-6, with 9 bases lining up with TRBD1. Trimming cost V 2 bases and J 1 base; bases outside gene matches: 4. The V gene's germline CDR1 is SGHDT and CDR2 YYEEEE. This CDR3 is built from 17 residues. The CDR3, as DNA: TGTGCCAGCAGCTTATGGACAGGGGTATCTGGGGCCAACGTCCTGACTTTC. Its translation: CASSLWTGVSGANVLTF.

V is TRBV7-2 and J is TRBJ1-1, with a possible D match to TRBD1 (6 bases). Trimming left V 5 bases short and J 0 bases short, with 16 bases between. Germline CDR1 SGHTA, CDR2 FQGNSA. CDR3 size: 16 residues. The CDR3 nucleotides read TGTGCCAGCAGCAACGATAACAGGGCCCTGAACACTGAAGCTTTCTTT. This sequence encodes CASSNDNRALNTEAFF.

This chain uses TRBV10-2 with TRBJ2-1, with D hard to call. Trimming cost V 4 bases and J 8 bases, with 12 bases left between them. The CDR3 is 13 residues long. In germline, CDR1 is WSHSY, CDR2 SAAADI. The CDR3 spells CASSGSGPDEQFF. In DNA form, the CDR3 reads TGCGCCAGCAGTGGTAGTGGGCCCGATGAGCAGTTCTTC.

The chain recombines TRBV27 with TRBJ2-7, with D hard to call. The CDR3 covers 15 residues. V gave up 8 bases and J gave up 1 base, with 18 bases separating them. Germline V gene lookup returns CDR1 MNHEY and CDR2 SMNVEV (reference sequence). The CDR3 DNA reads TGTGCCAGCGCCATCCTGGACGCGTCATCCTACGAGCAGTACTTC. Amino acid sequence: CASAILDASSYEQYF.